This is a list of T cell receptor beta chains from one sample in a study of T cell responses to AZD1222 COVID-19 vaccine. This table comes from immunoSEQ multiplex PCR, and its TCRdb copy is limited to in-frame clones, with some not included. The sample has approximately 110,000 clones; around 90% are singletons. Sample: peripheral blood, taken on day 0 of AZD1222 vaccination. The receptor source for this set is an adult in good health. Each CDR3 is given with its conserved first and last residue. A D gene is named only where the DNA matches it firmly. A clone size is listed for some rows: how often the clone was seen (once, few, many), or a class if it is expanded.

TRBD1	TRBJ1-1	-	TRBV2	CASSQGAGNTEAFF
-	TRBJ2-7	-	TRBV6-2/TRBV6-3	CASSYGGRLIYEQYF
-	TRBJ1-2	-	TRBV2	CASREGSNYGYTF
-	TRBJ1-1	once	TRBV9	CASSVPGVNTEAFF
-	TRBJ1-2	few	TRBV27	CASSLRRGLNYGYTF
-	TRBJ1-1	-	TRBV5-4	CASSLGGVGLNTEAFF
-	TRBJ1-1	few	TRBV2	CASTRSPNTEAFF
-	TRBJ2-2	-	TRBV5-8	CASRRTDTGELFF
TRBD1	TRBJ1-6	-	TRBV28	CASRMTGYSPLHF
TRBD1	TRBJ2-7	-	TRBV28	CASSPYRGQYEQYF
TRBD1	TRBJ1-2	-	TRBV9	CASSVRDREGYTF
-	TRBJ2-7	-	TRBV5-4	CASSSASSYEQYF
-	TRBJ1-6	-	TRBV30	CAALGSSYNSPLHF
-	TRBJ2-1	-	TRBV7-9	CASSLEVLVAYNEQFF
-	TRBJ1-2	-	TRBV11-2	CASSFGLDGYTF
-	TRBJ2-2	-	TRBV6-4	CASSRGTGELFF
TRBD2	TRBJ2-1	-	TRBV19	CASSTLRAGGSYNEQFF
-	TRBJ1-3	-	TRBV19	CASSMKATQGRNTIYF
TRBD1	TRBJ2-5	-	TRBV15	CATTDRGGEETQYF
TRBD2	TRBJ2-1	-	TRBV6-5	CASSYSREGGEQFF
-	TRBJ1-1	-	TRBV11-2	CASSLDTTVANTEAFF
TRBD1	TRBJ2-7	-	TRBV27	CASSSHRGFYEQYF
TRBD1	TRBJ1-4	few	TRBV2	CASIRGQGFGKLFF
-	TRBJ1-6	-	TRBV7-9	CASSSGAGVDLHF
-	TRBJ2-7	-	TRBV7-6	CASSSGGRPRTRESHEQYF
-	TRBJ1-1	-	TRBV11-1	CASSLEPRSRLAFF
TRBD2	TRBJ2-7	few	TRBV3-1/TRBV3-2	CASRKREGAYEQYF
TRBD2	TRBJ2-2	-	TRBV28	CASSFVAGVGNTGELFF
-	TRBJ2-2	-	TRBV24-1	CATSYGNTGELFF
-	TRBJ1-1	-	TRBV28	CASSLWATEAFF
-	TRBJ1-2	-	TRBV6-5	CASSWAGRGGYTF
-	TRBJ1-6	-	TRBV4-1	CASSHPPGQGSPLHF
-	TRBJ2-2	-	TRBV2	CASKARDLRHTGELFF
-	TRBJ1-5	-	TRBV7-2	CASSSTPGGRQPQHF
-	TRBJ1-1	-	TRBV19	CASSTRRLEVTGTEAFF
-	TRBJ1-6	once	TRBV6-5	CASSYSGSPLHF
TRBD1	TRBJ2-4	-	TRBV7-9	CASSLEGQGNIQYF
-	TRBJ2-7	-	TRBV7-9	CASSLSSGYEQYF
-	TRBJ1-1	-	TRBV18	CASSPGHETSMKAFF
TRBD1	TRBJ1-6	-	TRBV4-2	CASSQDRDRRSPLHF
-	TRBJ1-5	-	TRBV28	CASSLGGSQPQHF
-	TRBJ1-1	-	TRBV30	CAWSVDGRTEAFF